Listed here are 32 T cell receptor beta chains from one sample, sequenced in a study of T cell repertoires in cytomegalovirus infection. TCRdb reprocessed the reads via MiXCR and lists one record per CDR3 protein. Of 70,000 to 85,000 distinct CDR3 sequences in the sample, approximately 40% were seen once. These receptors are not linked to any known antigen. The sequencing here drew on CD8+ T cells from cultured PBMCs, taken from culture after CMV antigen stimulation. Receptors were obtained from a human donor in good health (CMV status not recorded). Some clones in this sample may be carry-over from other donors' samples.

This clonotype has just a few counts. The genes are TRBV4-1 and TRBJ2-7, with D uncertain. Trimming pared 3 bases from V and 6 bases from J, leaving 9 bases between. The CDR3 is 12 residues long. Germline V gene data show CDR1 as MGHRA and CDR2 as YSYEKL. In DNA form, the CDR3 reads TGCGCCAGCAGCCATCCCGGACCCGAGCAGTACTTC. This sequence encodes CASSHPGPEQYF.

This clonotype was seen a few times. The rearrangement links TRBV29-1 to TRBJ2-1; D is possibly TRBD2 (5 bases). The CDR3 length is 16 residues. Per germline, CDR1 SQVTM and CDR2 ANQGSEA. The germline V and J ends were trimmed by 1 base and 0 bases, with 13 bases remaining between them. The CDR3 protein is CSVEAPSRASYNEQFF. In nucleotides, the CDR3 is TGCAGCGTTGAAGCCCCATCGCGGGCCTCCTACAATGAGCAGTTCTTC.

The V and J genes are TRBV6-6 and TRBJ2-2; no clear D. The CDR3 sequence is 14 residues long. The germline gives CDR1 MNHNY, CDR2 SVGAGI (reference sequence). Trimming left V 7 bases short and J 3 bases short, with 12 bases between. The CDR3: CASTPSLHTGELFF. CDR3 nucleotide sequence: TGTGCCAGCACCCCAAGCTTGCACACCGGGGAGCTGTTTTTT.

This clonotype turned up a few times. The chain couples TRBV20-1 to TRBJ2-3, with 8 positions matching TRBD2. The V and J ends lost 1 base and 8 bases, in that order; junction bases with no gene match: 11. CDR1 and CDR2 (germline): DFQATT, SNEGSKA (reference sequence). The CDR3 sequence is 15 residues long. The CDR3 protein is CSARGSRGDIATQYF. The CDR3 nucleotides are TGCAGTGCTAGAGGCTCGCGGGGGGATATTGCTACGCAGTATTTT.

The chain's CDR3 is CASRAGGSGLNEQFF. CDR3 DNA: TGTGCCAGCAGGGCCGGGGGCTCGGGTTTGAATGAGCAGTTCTTC. The chain recombines TRBV12-3 or TRBV12-4 with TRBJ2-1; possibly TRBD1 or TRBD2 for D (6 bases each). Between the trimmed V and J ends, which lost 6 bases and 7 bases, there was a span of 19 bases. The CDR3 has 15 amino acids.

The table lists this clonotype with many counts. This sequence joins TRBV7-8 and TRBJ1-1; a weak D match, TRBD1 (6 bases). The CDR3 length is 14 residues. CDR1 and CDR2 from the germline V gene are SGHVS and FQNEAQ. V shed 3 bases and J shed 4 bases, with 12 bases lying between them. CDR3 sequence reads: CASSFGRGGTEAFF. In nucleotides, the CDR3 is TGTGCCAGCAGCTTTGGGAGGGGGGGCACTGAAGCTTTCTTT.

The chain joins TRBV12-3 or TRBV12-4 to TRBJ2-7; a weak D match, TRBD1 (6 bases). The CDR3 loop spans 17 amino acids. The germline V and J ends were trimmed by 1 base and 9 bases, with 25 bases remaining between them. CDR3 nucleotide sequence: TGTGCCAGCAGTTTAGGCTACCAGACAGGACTTACGGAAGGGCAGTACTTC. Translated, it gives CASSLGYQTGLTEGQYF.

V gene TRBV6-5 combines with J gene TRBJ2-1; TRBD2 aligns across 7 bases. The germline CDR1 and CDR2 sequences are MNHEY and SVGAGI. This CDR3 comprises 16 residues. The J segment lost 6 bases and the V segment lost 5 bases, leaving 13 bases of the junction unmatched. CDR3 sequence: CASSLRLAGAPNEQFF. DNA for the CDR3: TGTGCCAGCAGTCTTAGACTAGCCGGAGCACCCAATGAGCAGTTCTTC.

The rearrangement links TRBV6-2 or TRBV6-3 to TRBJ2-6; 7 nucleotides agree with TRBD1. V was clipped by 2 bases and J by 4 bases; unmatched bases: 11. Germline V gives CDR1 MNHEY, CDR2 SVGEGT. The CDR3 contains 18 residues. This CDR3 is CASSYRDRTVDGANVLTF. For the CDR3, the DNA is TGTGCCAGCAGTTACCGGGACAGAACGGTCGACGGGGCCAACGTCCTGACTTTC.

The chain combines TRBV7-9 with TRBJ2-7, with 7 bases aligning to TRBD1. From germline, CDR1 is SEHNR and CDR2 FQNEAQ (reference sequence). The CDR3 length is 14 residues. The junction had 9 bases not matched to a gene; V was cut back by 5 bases and J by 5 bases. CDR3 sequence (DNA): TGTGCCAGCAGCGAAACCGGGACAGATGACGAGCAGTACTTC. Translating gives CASSETGTDDEQYF.

The table lists this clonotype with a few counts. The chain combines TRBV20-1 with TRBJ2-7, with TRBD1 identical over 7 bases. The germline CDR1 and CDR2 sequences are DFQATT and SNEGSKA (reference sequence). V was pared by 4 bases and J by 5 bases, with 11 bases of the junction left unmatched. The length of the CDR3 is 14 residues. CDR3 sequence reads: CSAIPYRGLDEQYF. The CDR3 nucleotides read TGCAGTGCTATTCCCTACAGGGGCCTGGACGAGCAGTACTTC.

The CDR3 region has the DNA TGTGCCAGCAGTTCTTGGACAGGGGGAAAGGGCTACACCTTC. Protein: CASSSWTGGKGYTF. The chain uses TRBV12-3 or TRBV12-4 and TRBJ1-2; 10 bases agree with TRBD1. This CDR3 has 14 amino acids. J lost 8 bases, V lost 4 bases, and 7 bases had no gene match.

There are a few counts of this clonotype. The chain has TRBV7-2 and TRBJ1-6, with a possible D match to TRBD1 (6 bases). CDR3 size: 15 residues. Trimming took 5 bases from V and 10 from J, leaving 18 bases between them. Per the germline V gene, CDR1 is SGHTA and CDR2 is FQGNSA. CDR3 DNA: TGTGCCAGCAGCCCATCGCGGGGGGCTGGGTCACCCCTCCACTTT. This sequence encodes CASSPSRGAGSPLHF.

The chain joins TRBV9 to TRBJ1-5; D unresolved. This CDR3 contains 15 residues. Germline CDR1 SGDLS, CDR2 YYNGEE. The V end lost 0 bases, the J end lost 6 bases, and 13 bases lay between the germline ends. The CDR3 sequence: CASSVDGRESQPQHF. Written as DNA, the CDR3 is TGTGCCAGCAGCGTAGATGGTAGGGAATCTCAGCCCCAGCATTTT.

Remarks on this clonotype: A single base separates this from a much larger clone, so it may be a read error. The chain links TRBV7-8 to TRBJ2-7; D call uncertain. This CDR3 region has 13 residues. Germline CDR1 reads SGHVS; CDR2 reads FQNEAQ. Deletions cut 0 bases from V and 2 bases from J, with 5 bases between. The CDR3 region is CASSLARTYEQYF. CDR3 nucleotides: TGTGCCAGCAGCTTAGCCAGGACCTACGAGCAGTACTTC.

The V and J genes are TRBV12-3 or TRBV12-4 and TRBJ2-7; D unresolved. V was clipped by 5 bases and J by 2 bases, with 13 bases between them. This CDR3 comprises 14 residues. CDR3 in DNA: TGTGCCAGCAGTCCATCGACAAAAACCTACGAGCAGTACTTC. Translated, it gives CASSPSTKTYEQYF.

The V call is TRBV6-2 or TRBV6-3, the J call TRBJ2-1, with unresolved D. Germline CDR1 is MNHEY and CDR2 is SVGEGT. Trimming stripped 5 bases from V and 5 bases from J, with 16 bases between. The CDR3 sequence is 15 residues long. This CDR3 reads CASSPDGELDNEQFF. The CDR3 DNA reads TGTGCCAGCAGTCCGGACGGAGAGTTGGACAATGAGCAGTTCTTC.

This clonotype occurred a few times. The chain combines TRBV7-9 with TRBJ1-4, with TRBD1 matching 9 bases. The V gene's germline CDR1 is SEHNR and CDR2 FQNEAQ (reference sequence). V was pared by 4 bases and J by 7 bases, with 4 bases of the junction left unmatched. CDR3 length equals 14 residues. This CDR3 reads CASSSGTGTEKLFF. CDR3 coding DNA: TGTGCCAGCAGCTCCGGGACAGGGACTGAAAAACTGTTTTTT.

The gene calls are TRBV11-2 and TRBJ1-5, with D hard to call. V was pared by 2 bases and J by 4 bases, with 6 bases between. The germline gives CDR1 SGHAT, CDR2 FQNNGV. The CDR3 extends over 13 amino acids. CDR3 region: CASSLSRNQPQHF. The CDR3 nucleotides are TGTGCCAGCAGCTTAAGTAGGAATCAGCCCCAGCATTTT.

This chain joins TRBV29-1 and TRBJ1-1; D gene unclear. This CDR3 has 10 amino acids. V was pared by 8 bases and J by 6 bases, with 10 bases between. Per the germline V gene, CDR1 is SQVTM and CDR2 is ANQGSEA. The CDR3 nucleotides are TGCAGCACAGATGGAGCTGAAGCTTTCTTT. It is translated as CSTDGAEAFF.

This clonotype was counted a few times. This sequence joins TRBV7-9 and TRBJ1-1; D possibly corresponds to TRBD1 (5 bases). The CDR3 consists of 17 residues. The V and J ends lost 1 base and 3 bases respectively, with 18 bases between them. Germline V CDR1 and CDR2: SEHNR, FQNEAQ (reference sequence). This chain's CDR3 is CASSLVGRGVGDTEAFF. In DNA, the CDR3 is TGTGCCAGCAGCTTAGTGGGTAGGGGCGTCGGGGACACTGAAGCTTTCTTT.

This clonotype has only a few counts. The chain links TRBV10-3 to TRBJ2-7; 8 bases are shared with TRBD1. Unmatched junction bases numbered 6, after V lost 6 bases and J lost 2 bases. CDR3 size: 14 residues. Germline V gene lookup returns CDR1 ENHRY and CDR2 SYGVKD. The CDR3 is CAIRSGQETYEQYF. The CDR3 DNA follows: TGTGCCATCAGATCGGGACAGGAGACCTACGAGCAGTACTTC.

The CDR3 is CASSLGSGFMGAFF. CDR3 coding DNA: TGTGCCAGCAGCTTAGGATCAGGGTTCATGGGAGCTTTCTTT. The V call is TRBV7-6, the J call TRBJ1-1; the D gene is possibly TRBD1 (5 bases). This CDR3 is 14 amino acids long. Trimming removed 1 base from V and 10 bases from J, with 16 bases in between. Germline-derived CDR1 and CDR2 are SGHVS and FNYEAQ.

The gene calls are TRBV10-3 and TRBJ1-2; D may be TRBD1 (6 bases). Trimming cost V 3 bases and J 5 bases, with 13 bases left between them. Germline V gene data show CDR1 as ENHRY and CDR2 as SYGVKD. This CDR3 contains 14 residues. The CDR3: CAISERPQGYGYTF. CDR3 in DNA: TGTGCCATCAGTGAACGGCCTCAGGGGTATGGCTACACCTTC.

This chain links TRBV5-6 with TRBJ2-3, with 9 bases lining up with TRBD2. Germline V lookup: CDR1 SGHDT, CDR2 YYEEEE. The V segment lost 5 bases and the J segment 10 bases; nucleotides outside the gene matches: 11. CDR3 length equals 14 residues. In DNA, the CDR3 is TGTGCCAGCAGGACCGGGACTAGCCTCGTTGCGCAGTATTTT. Its protein is CASRTGTSLVAQYF.

V and J are TRBV4-1 and TRBJ1-2; D is uncertain. The CDR3 covers 15 residues. Germline V CDR1 and CDR2: MGHRA, YSYEKL. The V end lost 7 bases, the J end lost 4 bases, and 19 bases lay between the germline ends. The CDR3 DNA is TGCGCCAGCACCGAAGTCCCCCTCCTCGGCTATGGCTACACCTTC. It codes for CASTEVPLLGYGYTF.

V usage is TRBV5-1 and J usage is TRBJ1-1, with unresolved D. V lost 1 base and J lost 1, with 5 bases in between. Germline-derived CDR1 and CDR2 are SGHRS and YFSETQ. This CDR3 comprises 13 residues. CDR3 region: CASSLHGNTEAFF. CDR3 nucleotides: TGCGCCAGCAGCTTGCACGGGAACACTGAAGCTTTCTTT.

This rearrangement joins TRBV6-1 to TRBJ2-5; either TRBD1 or TRBD2 may fit D (6 bases each). V lost 7 bases and J lost 0, with 21 bases in between. CDR1 MNHNS and CDR2 SASEGT come from the germline V gene. This CDR3 has 17 residues. The CDR3 reads CASTPMARGPYQETQYF. Here the CDR3 DNA reads TGTGCCAGCACCCCTATGGCTCGGGGGCCTTACCAAGAGACCCAGTACTTC.

Many counts were recorded for this clonotype. The chain combines TRBV7-3 with TRBJ2-1, with 10 bases aligning to TRBD2. Germline V gene lookup returns CDR1 SGHTA and CDR2 FQGTGA. Unmatched junction bases numbered 11, after V lost 2 bases and J lost 7 bases. CDR3 size: 17 residues. DNA for the CDR3: TGTGCCAGCAGCTTACGGCCTAGCGGGGGCCTCGGGAATGAGCAGTTCTTC. It encodes CASSLRPSGGLGNEQFF.

The rearrangement joins TRBV7-6 to TRBJ2-5, with D perhaps matching TRBD1 (6 bases). Trimming took off 5 bases at V and 4 bases at J, with 17 bases between the two ends. This CDR3 region has 15 residues. Germline V gives CDR1 SGHVS, CDR2 FNYEAQ. Here the CDR3 reads CASSQSWTALETQYF. Written as DNA, the CDR3 is TGTGCCAGCAGCCAATCTTGGACAGCACTAGAGACCCAGTACTTC.

This clonotype was seen a handful of times. The rearrangement joins TRBV4-1 to TRBJ2-3; 9 nucleotides align to TRBD1. This CDR3 is 16 amino acids long. With 0 bases clipped from V and 4 bases from J, the junction kept 5 bases outside the gene matches. CDR1 is MGHRA and CDR2 is YSYEKL in the germline V gene. This CDR3 reads CASSQDSTGGADTQYF. In DNA form, the CDR3 reads TGCGCCAGCAGCCAAGATTCGACAGGGGGAGCAGATACGCAGTATTTT.

The J gene is TRBJ1-1, the V gene TRBV25-1; D is possibly TRBD1 (5 bases). With 4 bases removed from V and 4 bases from J, the gap between germline ends came to 13 bases. The CDR3 length is 14 residues. Germline V lookup: CDR1 MGHDK, CDR2 SYGVNS. CDR3 DNA: TGTGCCAGCAGTGTGGACGTTGGGGGCACTGAAGCTTTCTTT. Its protein product is CASSVDVGGTEAFF.